These 17 T cell receptor beta chains were all obtained from the same sample, sequenced in a study of neurological immune-mediated disorders. TCRdb recomputed calls from the 5' RACE reads with MiXCR, one row per CDR3 protein. The data contain about 38,000 distinct CDR3 sequences, around 5% of them singletons. The sequenced sample consisted of CD4+ T cells from blood. All receptors derive from a man aged 18 to 35 in good health.

This clonotype appeared many times. V is TRBV29-1 and J is TRBJ2-2, with D unclear. Germline CDR1 and CDR2: SQVTM and ANQGSEA. The CDR3 is 13 residues long. Trimming pared 3 bases from V and 1 base from J, leaving 6 bases between. CDR3 protein: CSVDPLNTGELFF. DNA for the CDR3: TGCAGCGTTGACCCCCTGAACACCGGGGAGCTGTTTTTT.

In this sample, this clonotype turned up many times. The rearrangement links TRBV12-3 or TRBV12-4 to TRBJ1-1, with D perhaps TRBD1 (5 bases). Trimming took 3 bases from V and 1 from J, leaving 9 bases between them. This CDR3 contains 14 residues. In DNA form, the CDR3 reads TGTGCCAGCAGTTTTCGGGACGGGAACACTGAAGCTTTCTTT. Protein sequence: CASSFRDGNTEAFF.

This clonotype was seen at least ten times. The J gene is TRBJ1-4, the V gene TRBV2; D is unclear. Between the trimmed V and J ends, which lost 6 bases and 8 bases, there was a span of 16 bases. The CDR3 is made up of 14 amino acids. Germline loops: CDR1 SNHLY, CDR2 FYNNEI. CDR3 sequence (DNA): TGTGCCAGCAGAGAGGATTTTCAATACGAAAAACTGTTTTTT. It translates to CASREDFQYEKLFF.

This clonotype was recorded many times. The chain couples TRBV20-1 to TRBJ2-7, with D perhaps being TRBD1 or TRBD2 (7 bases each). Germline assignment: CDR1 DFQATT and CDR2 SNEGSKA (reference sequence). Deletions cut 6 bases from V and 5 bases from J, with 20 bases between. The CDR3 totals 14 residues. The CDR3 DNA is TGCAGTGCCTTTAAGGGGGGGGACAGCCACGAGCAGTACTTC. This codes for CSAFKGGDSHEQYF.

This clonotype was seen a few times. V and J are TRBV5-1 and TRBJ2-7; TRBD1 or TRBD2 may be the D gene (5 bases each). This CDR3 is 15 amino acids long. The germline CDR1 and CDR2 sequences are SGHRS and YFSETQ. The ends were cut back, 4 bases at V and 2 bases at J, with 16 bases in the middle. In DNA form, the CDR3 reads TGCGCCAGCAGCGAATCCGGGACGCTCGCCTACGAGCAGTACTTC. Its translation: CASSESGTLAYEQYF.

The sample holds many counts of this clonotype. The chain uses TRBV27 and TRBJ1-5; 11 bases are a match to TRBD1. The length of the CDR3 is 14 residues. CDR1 is MNHEY, CDR2 SMNVEV, per germline (reference sequence). V was clipped by 6 bases and J by 7 bases; unmatched bases: 5. The CDR3 spells CASSRTGGDQPQHF. CDR3 sequence (DNA): TGTGCCAGCAGCCGGACAGGGGGCGACCAGCCCCAGCATTTT.

This clonotype came up many times. The chain links TRBV5-1 to TRBJ1-2; the D is unclear. V was clipped by 1 base and J by 6 bases, with 13 bases between them. From germline, CDR1 is SGHRS and CDR2 YFSETQ. The length of the CDR3 is 14 residues. As DNA, the CDR3 is TGCGCCAGCAGCTTGTGGGTGGGGTATGATGGCTACACCTTC. Translated, it gives CASSLWVGYDGYTF. Supplemented by reference TRBV5-1 and TRBJ1-2, the full variable domain reads KAGVTQTPRYLIKTRGQQVTLSCSPISGHRSVSWYQQTPGQGLQFLFEYFSETQRNKGNFPGRFSGRQFSNSRSEMNVSTLELGDSALYLCASSLWVGYDGYTFGSGTRLTVV.

The table lists this clonotype with many counts. This sequence joins TRBV7-9 and TRBJ2-3; possibly TRBD1 for D (5 bases). In germline, CDR1 is SEHNR, CDR2 FQNEAQ (reference sequence). There are 13 residues in the CDR3. The V end was cut by 3 bases, the J end by 7 bases, with 11 bases between. The CDR3 protein is CASSLQGPNTQYF. In nucleotides, the CDR3 is TGTGCCAGCAGCTTGCAGGGTCCAAATACGCAGTATTTT. The whole variable domain, remainder taken from reference TRBV7-9 and TRBJ2-3, is DTGVSQNPRHKITKRGQNVTFRCDPISEHNRLYWYRQTLGQGPEFLTYFQNEAQLEKSRLLSDRFSAERPKGSFSTLEIQRTEQGDSAMYLCASSLQGPNTQYFGPGTRLTVL.

This clonotype was counted many times. The chain employs TRBV5-5 and TRBJ2-7; the D gene could be TRBD1 or TRBD2 (7 bases each). V lost 0 bases and J lost 6, with 22 bases in between. This CDR3 has 17 amino acids. In germline, CDR1 is SGHKS, CDR2 YYEKEE (reference sequence). The CDR3: CASSLAGDRDGGGEQYF. The CDR3 nucleotides are TGTGCCAGCAGCTTGGCCGGCGACAGGGATGGCGGGGGCGAGCAGTACTTC. Combining the CDR3 with reference TRBV5-5 and TRBJ2-7 gives the whole variable domain DAGVTQSPTHLIKTRGQQVTLRCSPISGHKSVSWYQQVLGQGPQFIFQYYEKEERGRGNFPDRFSARQFPNYSSELNVNALLLGDSALYLCASSLAGDRDGGGEQYFGPGTRLTVT.

This clonotype was observed many times. The chain has TRBV5-5 and TRBJ1-1; D gene uncertain. This CDR3 has 14 residues. The V gene lost 0 bases and the J gene lost 1 base, with 7 bases spanning the gap. Looked up from germline, CDR1 is SGHKS and CDR2 is YYEKEE (reference sequence). CDR3 in amino acids: CASSLDTPNTEAFF. Written as DNA, the CDR3 is TGTGCCAGCAGCTTGGACACTCCGAACACTGAAGCTTTCTTT.

The V gene is TRBV11-3, the J gene TRBJ1-1, with D maybe TRBD1 (5 bases). Germline assignment: CDR1 SGHNT and CDR2 YENEEA. The CDR3 length is 13 residues. Trimming left V 3 bases short and J 4 bases short, with 9 bases between. The CDR3 region has the DNA TGTGCCAGCAGCTTCGAAGGGACCACTGAAGCTTTCTTT. It specifies CASSFEGTTEAFF.

In this sample, this clonotype turned up many times. The gene calls are TRBV29-1 and TRBJ1-2, with 9 bases that match TRBD1. V shed 6 bases, J shed 8 bases, and the junction held 7 bases outside the gene matches. CDR3 length equals 12 residues. Germline V lookup: CDR1 SQVTM, CDR2 ANQGSEA. The CDR3 region has the DNA TGCAGCGTGGAACAGGGGGCGGGAGGCTACACCTTC. Its translation: CSVEQGAGGYTF.

This clonotype was recorded many times. This chain links TRBV7-8 with TRBJ1-3, with D unresolved. In germline, CDR1 is SGHVS, CDR2 FQNEAQ. The CDR3 has 15 residues. V dropped 2 bases and J dropped 0 bases, with 8 bases sitting between them. The CDR3 reads CASSLYRPSGNTIYF. In DNA, the CDR3 is TGTGCCAGCAGCTTATACCGGCCCTCTGGAAACACCATATATTTT.

The table lists this clonotype with many counts. V and J are TRBV7-3 and TRBJ2-1; 8 bases align to TRBD1. The CDR3 is 16 amino acids. J was trimmed by 3 bases and V by 2 bases; bases with no gene match: 6. CDR1 SGHTA and CDR2 FQGTGA come from the germline V gene. The CDR3 DNA is TGTGCCAGCAGCTTAGTAGTCGGACAGGGCTACAATGAGCAGTTCTTC. Protein: CASSLVVGQGYNEQFF.

This clonotype came up many times. The chain combines TRBV7-2 with TRBJ2-1; D not certain. Germline V CDR1 and CDR2: SGHTA, FQGNSA. The CDR3 has 15 residues. The germline V and J ends were trimmed by 7 bases and 2 bases, with 15 bases remaining between them. The CDR3 bases are TGTGCCAGCACACAAGAGAGGAATCCCTACAATGAGCAGTTCTTC. Translation: CASTQERNPYNEQFF. The complete variable domain, with remaining parts taken from reference TRBV7-2 and TRBJ2-1, reads GAGVSQSPSNKVTEKGKDVELRCDPISGHTALYWYRQSLGQGLEFLIYFQGNSAPDKSGLPSDRFSAERTGGSVSTLTIQRTQQEDSAVYLCASTQERNPYNEQFFGPGTRLTVL.

This clonotype was found many times. This chain connects TRBV4-3 to TRBJ2-3, with TRBD2 identical over 12 bases. The germline gives CDR1 LGHNA, CDR2 YSLEER. J was trimmed by 6 bases and V by 1 base; bases with no gene match: 8. The CDR3 covers 17 residues. The CDR3 region is CASSQGLTSGGMDTQYF. In DNA, the CDR3 is TGCGCCAGCAGCCAAGGGTTGACTAGCGGGGGAATGGATACGCAGTATTTT.

At least ten counts were recorded for this clonotype. The V gene is TRBV20-1, the J gene TRBJ2-1; possibly TRBD1 for D (6 bases). Germline V gene sequence: CDR1 DFQATT, CDR2 SNEGSKA (reference sequence). This CDR3 is built from 13 residues. Deletions cut 0 bases from V and 14 bases from J, with 17 bases between. The chain's CDR3 is CSAREIPGPGEFF. The CDR3 DNA reads as TGCAGTGCTAGAGAAATACCGGGACCAGGGGAGTTCTTC.